The rows below give T cell receptor beta chains drawn from one sample of a study of CD8+ T cells in alopecia areata. Only in-frame clones appear in the TCRdb table, and some are missing; sequencing was by immunoSEQ multiplex PCR. The table shows fewer than 250,000 clones, with under 40% occurring only once. The material was CD4+ T cells sorted from blood, obtained between weeks 30 and 35, from a patient treated with tofacitinib. The receptors here all came from a human donor with alopecia areata. The CDR3 runs from the conserved cysteine through the conserved F or W. The D gene is left open where the match is weak. Expanded clones get a size class; other rows say once, few or many, or leave the size out.

J gene | clone size | V gene | D gene | CDR3 DNA | CDR3 protein
TRBJ1-3 | - | TRBV6-5 | - | TGTGCCAGCTCCGACGACCGTTACTCTGGAAACACCATATATTTT | CASSDDRYSGNTIYF
TRBJ2-3 | - | TRBV9 | - | TGTGCCAGCAGCGTAGCCATCGGTCCTACTACGCAGTATTTT | CASSVAIGPTTQYF
TRBJ1-2 | - | TRBV7-9 | - | TGTGCCAGCAGAAATGTGTCAGGGGTGAGGTATGGCTACACCTTC | CASRNVSGVRYGYTF
TRBJ1-1 | - | TRBV10-3 | TRBD1 | TGTGCCATCAGGGATCCCGGACAGGGAGGTACTGAAGCTTTCTTT | CAIRDPGQGGTEAFF
TRBJ1-5 | - | TRBV7-3 | - | TGTGCCAGCAGAAAAACAGGAAATATTAGCAATCAGCCCCAGCATTTT | CASRKTGNISNQPQHF
TRBJ2-1 | - | TRBV25-1 | TRBD1 | TGTGCCAGCAGTAACTACAGGGGGGATGAGCAGTTCTTC | CASSNYRGDEQFF
TRBJ2-7 | - | TRBV5-4 | TRBD1 | TGTGCCAGCAGCCATCGTGGACAGGGTGTAGGTGAGCAGTACTTC | CASSHRGQGVGEQYF
TRBJ2-3 | - | TRBV7-9 | TRBD2 | TGTGCCAGCAGCTTGGGACTAGCGGATCGAGCAGATACGCAGTATTTT | CASSLGLADRADTQYF
TRBJ2-3 | - | TRBV5-6 | - | TGTGCCAGCAGCTTGCGTGGGTTCCCAGATACGCAGTATTTT | CASSLRGFPDTQYF
TRBJ1-2 | few | TRBV9 | - | TGTGCCAGCGGGGGAAACTATGGCTACACCTTC | CASGGNYGYTF
TRBJ1-2 | many | TRBV4-2 | - | TGTGCCAGCAGCCGCACGGACTATGGCTACACCTTC | CASSRTDYGYTF
TRBJ2-3 | - | TRBV6-5 | - | TGTGCCAGCAGTTCGGCCCAAGGGGGATCGGCAGATACGCAGTATTTT | CASSSAQGGSADTQYF
TRBJ1-1 | - | TRBV30 | - | TGTGCCTGGAGGGACAACACTGAAGCTTTCTTT | CAWRDNTEAFF
TRBJ2-2 | - | TRBV25-1 | - | TGTGCCAGCAGTGATTTATCTCGGAACACCGGGGAGCTGTTTTTT | CASSDLSRNTGELFF
TRBJ2-7 | few | TRBV5-1 | TRBD2 | TGCGCCAGCAGCCCACTAGCGTTGAACGAGCAGTACTTC | CASSPLALNEQYF
TRBJ1-1 | - | TRBV5-6 | - | TGTGCCAGCAGCCCACTTGGGACACCGAACACTGAAGCTTTCTTT | CASSPLGTPNTEAFF
TRBJ2-7 | - | TRBV2 | - | TGTGCCAGCGGCTCCCTACAGGGGCAGTACTTC | CASGSLQGQYF
TRBJ1-1 | - | TRBV7-9 | - | TGTGCCAGCAGCTTGAGGGGGTTCACTGAAGCTTTCTTT | CASSLRGFTEAFF
TRBJ1-1 | - | TRBV29-1 | - | TGCAGCGCCCGAAGGGGGAACACTGAAGCTTTCTTT | CSARRGNTEAFF
TRBJ2-7 | few | TRBV2 | TRBD1 | TGTGCCAGCAGTGCCGGGACAGGGCTCGAGCAGTACTTC | CASSAGTGLEQYF